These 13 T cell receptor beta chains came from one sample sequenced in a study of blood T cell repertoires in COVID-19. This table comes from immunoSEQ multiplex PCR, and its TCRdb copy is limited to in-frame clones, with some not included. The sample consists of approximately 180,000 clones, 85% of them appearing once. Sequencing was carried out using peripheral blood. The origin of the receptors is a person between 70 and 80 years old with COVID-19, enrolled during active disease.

The CDR3 protein is CASSLGGGDGYTF. Here the CDR3 DNA reads TGTGCCAGCAGCTTAGGGGGCGGGGATGGCTACACCTTC. This rearrangement joins TRBV7-8 to TRBJ1-2, with TRBD1 as a possible D gene (5 bases). Trimming stripped 1 base from V and 6 bases from J, with 9 bases between. Germline V gene sequence: CDR1 SGHVS, CDR2 FQNEAQ. The CDR3 is made up of 13 amino acids.

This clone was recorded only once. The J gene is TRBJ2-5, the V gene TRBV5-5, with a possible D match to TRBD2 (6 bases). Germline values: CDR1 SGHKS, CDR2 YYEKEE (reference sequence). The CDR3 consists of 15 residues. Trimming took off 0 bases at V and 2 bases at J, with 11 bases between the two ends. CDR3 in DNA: TGTGCCAGCAGCTTGGCGCCTAGCGAGCAAGAGACCCAGTACTTC. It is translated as CASSLAPSEQETQYF. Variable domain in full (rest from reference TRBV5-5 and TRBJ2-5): DAGVTQSPTHLIKTRGQQVTLRCSPISGHKSVSWYQQVLGQGPQFIFQYYEKEERGRGNFPDRFSARQFPNYSSELNVNALLLGDSALYLCASSLAPSEQETQYFGPGTRLLVL.

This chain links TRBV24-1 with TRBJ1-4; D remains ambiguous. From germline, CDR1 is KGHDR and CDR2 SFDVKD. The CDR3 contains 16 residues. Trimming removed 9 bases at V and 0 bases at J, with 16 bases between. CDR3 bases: TGTGCCACCCCCCCCTTAAGGCAGGCAACTAATGAAAAACTGTTTTTT. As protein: CATPPLRQATNEKLFF.

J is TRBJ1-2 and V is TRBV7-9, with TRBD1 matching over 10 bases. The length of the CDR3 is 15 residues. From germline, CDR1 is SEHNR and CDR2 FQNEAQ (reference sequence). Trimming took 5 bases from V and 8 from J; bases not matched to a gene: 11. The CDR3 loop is CASSATGTGVGGYTF. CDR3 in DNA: TGTGCCAGCAGCGCAACCGGGACAGGGGTCGGAGGCTACACCTTC.

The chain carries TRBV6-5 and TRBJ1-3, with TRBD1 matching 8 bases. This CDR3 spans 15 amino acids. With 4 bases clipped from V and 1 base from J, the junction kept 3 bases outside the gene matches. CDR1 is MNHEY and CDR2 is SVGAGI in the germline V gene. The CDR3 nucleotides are TGTGCCAGCAGTTCCACAGGGGGTTCTGGAAACACCATATATTTT. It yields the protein CASSSTGGSGNTIYF.

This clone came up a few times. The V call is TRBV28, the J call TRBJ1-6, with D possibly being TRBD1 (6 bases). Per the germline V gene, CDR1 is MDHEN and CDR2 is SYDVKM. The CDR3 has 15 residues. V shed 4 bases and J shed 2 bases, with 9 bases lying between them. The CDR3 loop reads CASSSRQAYNSPLHF. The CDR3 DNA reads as TGTGCCAGCAGTTCCCGACAGGCCTATAATTCACCCCTCCACTTT.

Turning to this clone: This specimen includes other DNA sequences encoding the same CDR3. The CDR3: CASSFAGEETQYF. For the CDR3, the DNA is TGTGCCAGCAGCTTTGCGGGGGAAGAGACCCAGTACTTC. The chain employs TRBV7-2 and TRBJ2-5, with 7 positions matching TRBD2. CDR3 length equals 13 residues. The V gene's germline CDR1 is SGHTA and CDR2 FQGNSA. Unmatched junction bases numbered 1, after V lost 3 bases and J lost 3 bases.

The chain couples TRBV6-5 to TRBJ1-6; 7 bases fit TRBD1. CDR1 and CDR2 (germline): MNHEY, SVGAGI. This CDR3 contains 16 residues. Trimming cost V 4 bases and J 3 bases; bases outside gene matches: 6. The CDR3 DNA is TGTGCCAGCAGTTCCACAGGACAGGTCTATAATTCACCCCTCCACTTT. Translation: CASSSTGQVYNSPLHF.

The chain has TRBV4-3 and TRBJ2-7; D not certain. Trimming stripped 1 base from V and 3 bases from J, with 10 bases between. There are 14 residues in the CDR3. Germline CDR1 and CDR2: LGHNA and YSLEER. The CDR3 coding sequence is TGCGCCAGCAGCCAAGCAGTTGGTTACTACGAGCAGTACTTC. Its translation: CASSQAVGYYEQYF.

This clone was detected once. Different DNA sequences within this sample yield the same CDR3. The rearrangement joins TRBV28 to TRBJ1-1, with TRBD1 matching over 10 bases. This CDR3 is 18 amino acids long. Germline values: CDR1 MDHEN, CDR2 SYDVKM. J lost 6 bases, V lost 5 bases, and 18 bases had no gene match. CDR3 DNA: TGTGCCAGCAGTCCAACATGGGGGTTGACAGGGGGCATGTCTGAAGCTTTCTTT. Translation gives CASSPTWGLTGGMSEAFF.

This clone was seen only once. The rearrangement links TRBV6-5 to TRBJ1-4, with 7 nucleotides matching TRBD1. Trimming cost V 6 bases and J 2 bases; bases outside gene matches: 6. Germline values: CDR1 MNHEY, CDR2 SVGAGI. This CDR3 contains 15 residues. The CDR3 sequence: CASRRQGATNEKLFF. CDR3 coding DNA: TGTGCCAGCAGGAGACAGGGTGCGACTAATGAAAAACTGTTTTTT.

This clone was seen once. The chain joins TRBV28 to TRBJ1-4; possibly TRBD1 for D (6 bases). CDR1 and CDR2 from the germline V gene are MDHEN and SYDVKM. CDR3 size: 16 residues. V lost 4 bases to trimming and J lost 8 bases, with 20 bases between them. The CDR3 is CASSSPSGTSGEKLFF. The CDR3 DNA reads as TGTGCCAGCAGTTCCCCCTCCGGGACATCAGGAGAAAAACTGTTTTTT. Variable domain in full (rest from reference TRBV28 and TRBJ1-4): DVKVTQSSRYLVKRTGEKVFLECVQDMDHENMFWYRQDPGLGLRLIYFSYDVKMKEKGDIPEGYSVSREKKERFSLILESASTNQTSMYLCASSSPSGTSGEKLFFGSGTQLSVL.

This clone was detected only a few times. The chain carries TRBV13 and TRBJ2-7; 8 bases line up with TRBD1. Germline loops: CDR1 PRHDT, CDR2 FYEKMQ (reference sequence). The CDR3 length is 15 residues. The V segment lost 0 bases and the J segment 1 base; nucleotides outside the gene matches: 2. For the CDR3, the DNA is TGTGCCAGCAGCTTAGGCCGGGACAGGTCCTACGAGCAGTACTTC. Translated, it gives CASSLGRDRSYEQYF. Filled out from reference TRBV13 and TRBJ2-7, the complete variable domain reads AAGVIQSPRHLIKEKRETATLKCYPIPRHDTVYWYQQGPGQDPQFLISFYEKMQSDKGSIPDRFSAQQFSDYHSELNMSSLELGDSALYFCASSLGRDRSYEQYFGPGTRLTVT.